The TCR beta chain described here comes from a study of long-term antiretroviral therapy in people with HIV. The CDR3 has 16 residues. Trimming cost V 0 bases and J 11 bases, with 22 bases left between them. Germline CDR1 MNHEY, CDR2 SVGAGI. Investigators performed immunoSEQ version v3.0 at survey level. Repertoires were generated with immunoSEQ multiplex PCR, while TCRdb's copy carries only in-frame clones and drops some. The sample lists about 39,000 clones, 86% occurring once. The chain uses TRBV6-5 and TRBJ2-5, with D maybe TRBD1 (7 bases). The starting material was unsorted PBMCs, obtained 1.2 years after starting antiretroviral therapy. The TCR sequence derives from a woman aged 45-60 years with HIV. CDR3 sequence (DNA): TGTGCCAGCAGTTACTCGCGTCGGTCAGGGGGGAAGGAGCAGTACTTC. This codes for CASSYSRRSGGKEQYF.